One and the same sample provided the 5 T cell receptor beta chains below, sequenced in a study of CD8+CD57+ T cells in acquired aplastic anemia. Genomic DNA acted as the template from which TCR beta VDJ combination and CDR3 sequence profiling were carried out. Each CDR3 protein gets one entry after TCRdb re-called the reads with MiXCR. The top ten hold about 9% of the sample, which has about 68,000 distinct CDR3 sequences, 50% to 55% seen once. What was sequenced was sorted CD4+, CD8+, or CD8+CD57+ T cells (not recorded which) from PBMCs. Receptors originate from a human donor in good health, serving as a control.

This clonotype was picked up a small number of times. The J gene is TRBJ1-2, the V gene TRBV2, with D tentatively TRBD1 (6 bases). With 4 bases removed from V and 9 bases from J, the gap between germline ends came to 15 bases. Germline assignment: CDR1 SNHLY and CDR2 FYNNEI. The length of the CDR3 is 13 residues. The CDR3 is CASSGGGSISYTF. The CDR3, as DNA: TGTGCCAGCAGTGGAGGGGGATCTATTAGCTACACCTTC. The entire variable domain, with the rest obtained from reference TRBV2 and TRBJ1-2, is as follows: EPEVTQTPSHQVTQMGQEVILRCVPISNHLYFYWYRQILGQKVEFLVSFYNNEISEKSEIFDDQFSVERPDGSNFTLKIRSTKLEDSAMYFCASSGGGSISYTFGSGTRLTVV.

The chain has TRBV20-1 and TRBJ2-7; TRBD1 agrees at 10 bases. The CDR3 has 17 residues. Germline V gene lookup returns CDR1 DFQATT and CDR2 SNEGSKA (reference sequence). V lost 2 bases and J lost 8; bases outside the gene matches: 18. This CDR3 reads CSARTTGTGDRVAKQYF. The CDR3 DNA is TGCAGTGCTAGAACTACCGGGACAGGGGATCGAGTCGCCAAGCAGTACTTC.

This rearrangement joins TRBV20-1 to TRBJ2-5, with 7 bases matching TRBD1. Germline V gene lookup returns CDR1 DFQATT and CDR2 SNEGSKA (reference sequence). J was trimmed by 1 base and V by 6 bases; bases with no gene match: 8. The CDR3 spans 14 residues. The CDR3 protein is CSATGQEAQETQYF. The DNA of the CDR3 is TGCAGTGCCACCGGACAGGAGGCCCAAGAGACCCAGTACTTC.

This clonotype was detected many times. V is TRBV2 and J is TRBJ2-5; possibly TRBD2 for D (6 bases). V was cut by 0 bases and J by 5 bases, with 10 bases left in between. CDR3 length: 14 amino acids. CDR1 and CDR2 (germline): SNHLY, FYNNEI. The CDR3 nucleotides read TGTGCCAGCAGTGAAGCCCCTCTAGCGGAGACCCAGTACTTC. It codes for CASSEAPLAETQYF.

Many counts were recorded for this clonotype. The chain carries TRBV7-9 and TRBJ1-2; D ambiguous. The CDR3 consists of 15 residues. The germline V gene has CDR1 SEHNR and CDR2 FQNEAQ (reference sequence). The V gene lost 0 bases and the J gene lost 1 base, with 9 bases spanning the gap. CDR3 protein: CASSLAYRGNYGYTF. DNA for the CDR3: TGTGCCAGCAGCTTAGCTTACCGGGGTAACTATGGCTACACCTTC.